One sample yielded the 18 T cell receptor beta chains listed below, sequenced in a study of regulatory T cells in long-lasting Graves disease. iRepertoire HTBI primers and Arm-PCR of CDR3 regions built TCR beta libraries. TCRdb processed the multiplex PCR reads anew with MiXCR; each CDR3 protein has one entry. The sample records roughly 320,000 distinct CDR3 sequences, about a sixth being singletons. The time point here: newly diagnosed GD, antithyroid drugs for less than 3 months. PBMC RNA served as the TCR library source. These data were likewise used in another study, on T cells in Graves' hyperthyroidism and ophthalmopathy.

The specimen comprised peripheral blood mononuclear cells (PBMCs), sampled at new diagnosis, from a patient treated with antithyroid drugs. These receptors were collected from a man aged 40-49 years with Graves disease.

DNA for the CDR3: TGCAGTGCTATAGGGGGACAGGGCTTGCCTGAAGCTTTCTTT. Residues: CSAIGGQGLPEAFF. The chain has TRBV20-1 and TRBJ1-1; 9 nucleotides line up with TRBD1. Looked up from germline, CDR1 is DFQATT and CDR2 is SNEGSKA (reference sequence). J was trimmed by 6 bases and V by 4 bases; bases with no gene match: 9. The CDR3 length is 14 residues.

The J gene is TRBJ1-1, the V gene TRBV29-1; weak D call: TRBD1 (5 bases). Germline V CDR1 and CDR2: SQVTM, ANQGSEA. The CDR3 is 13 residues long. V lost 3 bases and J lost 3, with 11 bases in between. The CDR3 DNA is TGCAGCGTTGACCCAGGGCGAGACACTGAAGCTTTCTTT. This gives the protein CSVDPGRDTEAFF.

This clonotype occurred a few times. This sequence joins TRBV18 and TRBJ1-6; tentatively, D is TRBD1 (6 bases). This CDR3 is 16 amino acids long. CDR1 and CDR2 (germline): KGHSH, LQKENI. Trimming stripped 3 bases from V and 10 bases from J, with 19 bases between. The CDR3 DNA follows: TGTGCCAGCTCACCGTCCGGGACACCCTCGAGGTCACCCCTCCACTTT. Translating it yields CASSPSGTPSRSPLHF.

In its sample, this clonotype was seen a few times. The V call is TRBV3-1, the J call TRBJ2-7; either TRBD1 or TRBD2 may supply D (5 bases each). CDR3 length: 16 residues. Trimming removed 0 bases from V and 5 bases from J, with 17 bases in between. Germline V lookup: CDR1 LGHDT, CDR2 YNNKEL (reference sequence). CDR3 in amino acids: CASSQDTWRQGDEQYF. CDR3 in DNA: TGTGCCAGCAGCCAAGATACGTGGAGGCAAGGGGACGAGCAGTACTTC.

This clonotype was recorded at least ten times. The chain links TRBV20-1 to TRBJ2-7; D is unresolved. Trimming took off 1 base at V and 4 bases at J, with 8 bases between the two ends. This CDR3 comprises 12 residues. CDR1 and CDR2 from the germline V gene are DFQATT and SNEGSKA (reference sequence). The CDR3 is CSARVLGYEQYF. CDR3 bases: TGCAGTGCTAGAGTGTTGGGTTACGAGCAGTACTTC.

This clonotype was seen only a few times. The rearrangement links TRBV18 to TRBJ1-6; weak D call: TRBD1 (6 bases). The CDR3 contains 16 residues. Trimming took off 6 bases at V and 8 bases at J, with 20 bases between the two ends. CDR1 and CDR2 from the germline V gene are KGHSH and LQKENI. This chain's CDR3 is CASSPRGGGMDSPLHF. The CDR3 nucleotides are TGTGCCAGCTCCCCCCGCGGAGGGGGTATGGATTCACCCCTCCACTTT.

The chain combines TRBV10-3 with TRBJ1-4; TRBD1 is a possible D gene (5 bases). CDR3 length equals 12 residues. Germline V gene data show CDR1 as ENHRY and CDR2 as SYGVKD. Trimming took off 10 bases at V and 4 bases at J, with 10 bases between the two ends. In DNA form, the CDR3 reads TGTGCCACAGGGAGGGTTAATGAAAAACTGTTTTTT. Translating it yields CATGRVNEKLFF.

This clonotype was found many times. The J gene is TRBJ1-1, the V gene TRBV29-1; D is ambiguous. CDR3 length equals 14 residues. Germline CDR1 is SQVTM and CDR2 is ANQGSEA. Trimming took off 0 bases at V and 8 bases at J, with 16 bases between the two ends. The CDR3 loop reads CSVEDQANIAEAFF. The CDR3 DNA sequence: TGCAGCGTTGAAGATCAGGCGAATATCGCCGAAGCTTTCTTT.

CDR3 in amino acids: CASSKGITGSSYNEQFF. The CDR3 coding sequence is TGTGCCAGCAGCAAAGGGATAACAGGGAGCTCCTACAATGAGCAGTTCTTC. This sequence joins TRBV5-5 and TRBJ2-1; possibly TRBD1 for D (6 bases). Germline CDR1 reads SGHKS; CDR2 reads YYEKEE (reference sequence). The CDR3 length is 17 residues. Deletions cut 4 bases from V and 0 bases from J, with 17 bases between.

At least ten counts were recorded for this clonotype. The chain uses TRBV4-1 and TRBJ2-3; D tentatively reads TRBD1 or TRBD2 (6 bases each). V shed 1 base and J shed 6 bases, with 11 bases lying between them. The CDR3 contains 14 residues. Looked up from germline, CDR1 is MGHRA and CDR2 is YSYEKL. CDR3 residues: CASSQGQGRDTQYF. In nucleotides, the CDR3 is TGCGCCAGCAGCCAAGGGCAGGGGAGGGATACGCAGTATTTT.

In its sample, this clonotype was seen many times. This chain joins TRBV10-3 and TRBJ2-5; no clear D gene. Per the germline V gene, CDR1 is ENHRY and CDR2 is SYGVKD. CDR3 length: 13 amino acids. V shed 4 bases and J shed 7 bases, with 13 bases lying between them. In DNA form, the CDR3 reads TGTGCCATCAGTGTTAACGGAGATAGGACCCAGTACTTC. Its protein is CAISVNGDRTQYF.

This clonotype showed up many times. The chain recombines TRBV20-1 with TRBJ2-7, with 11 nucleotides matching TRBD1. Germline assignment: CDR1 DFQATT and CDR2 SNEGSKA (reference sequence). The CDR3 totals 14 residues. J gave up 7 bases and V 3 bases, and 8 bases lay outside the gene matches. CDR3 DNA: TGCAGTGCTAGGGGGGGACAGGGGGTAAATGAGCAGTACTTC. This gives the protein CSARGGQGVNEQYF.

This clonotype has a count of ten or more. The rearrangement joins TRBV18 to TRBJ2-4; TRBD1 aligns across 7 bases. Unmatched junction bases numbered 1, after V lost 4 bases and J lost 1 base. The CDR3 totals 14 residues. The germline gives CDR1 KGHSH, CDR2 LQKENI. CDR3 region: CASSLDRAKNIQYF. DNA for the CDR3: TGTGCCAGCTCACTGGACAGGGCCAAAAACATTCAGTACTTC.

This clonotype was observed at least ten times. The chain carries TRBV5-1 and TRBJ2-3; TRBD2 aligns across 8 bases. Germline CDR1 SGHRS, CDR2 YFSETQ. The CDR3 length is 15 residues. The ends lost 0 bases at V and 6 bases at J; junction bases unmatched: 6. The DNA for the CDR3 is TGCGCCAGCAGCTTGGACCGGGGGGGCCTGGATACGCAGTATTTT. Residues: CASSLDRGGLDTQYF. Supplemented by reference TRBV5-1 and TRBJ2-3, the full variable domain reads KAGVTQTPRYLIKTRGQQVTLSCSPISGHRSVSWYQQTPGQGLQFLFEYFSETQRNKGNFPGRFSGRQFSNSRSEMNVSTLELGDSALYLCASSLDRGGLDTQYFGPGTRLTVL.

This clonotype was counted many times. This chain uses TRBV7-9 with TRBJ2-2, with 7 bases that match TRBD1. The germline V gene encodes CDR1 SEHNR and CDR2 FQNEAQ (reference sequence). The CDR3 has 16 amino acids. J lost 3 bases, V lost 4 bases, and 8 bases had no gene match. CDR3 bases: TGTGCCAGCAGCTCCGAGACAGGGTTGGACACCGGGGAGCTGTTTTTT. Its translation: CASSSETGLDTGELFF.

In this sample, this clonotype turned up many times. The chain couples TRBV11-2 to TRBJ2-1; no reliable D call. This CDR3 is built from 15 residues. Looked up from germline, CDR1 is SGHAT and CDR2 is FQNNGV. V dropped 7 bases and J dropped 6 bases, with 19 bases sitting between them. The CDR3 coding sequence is TGTGCCAGCACTCTAAACCGGGCCCCGGGCAATGAGCAGTTCTTC. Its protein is CASTLNRAPGNEQFF. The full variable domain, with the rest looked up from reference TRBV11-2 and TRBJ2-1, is EAGVAQSPRYKIIEKRQSVAFWCNPISGHATLYWYQQILGQGPKLLIQFQNNGVVDDSQLPKDRFSAERLKGVDSTLKIQPAKLEDSAVYLCASTLNRAPGNEQFFGPGTRLTVL.

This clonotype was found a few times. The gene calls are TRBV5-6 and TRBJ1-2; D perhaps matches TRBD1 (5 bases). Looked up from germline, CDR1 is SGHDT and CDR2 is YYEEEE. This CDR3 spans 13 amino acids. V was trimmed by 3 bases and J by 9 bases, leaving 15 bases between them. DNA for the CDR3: TGTGCCAGCAGCTCCACAGGTTTAATTCGCTACACCTTC. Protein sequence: CASSSTGLIRYTF.

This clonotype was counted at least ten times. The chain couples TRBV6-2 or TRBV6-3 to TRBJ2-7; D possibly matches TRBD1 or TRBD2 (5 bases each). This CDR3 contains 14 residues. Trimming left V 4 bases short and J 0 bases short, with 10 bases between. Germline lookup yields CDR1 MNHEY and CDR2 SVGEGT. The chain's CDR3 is CASSFEGRSYEQYF. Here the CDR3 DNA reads TGTGCCAGCAGTTTCGAGGGGCGCTCCTACGAGCAGTACTTC.